Listed here are 20 T cell receptor beta chains from one sample, sequenced in a study of early T cells in non-severe SARS-CoV-2 infection. Using its own MiXCR run on the 5' RACE reads, TCRdb lists one record per CDR3 protein. The sample has under 70,000 distinct CDR3 sequences; about 15% are singletons. The sample consisted of whole blood, taken at baseline. Every receptor here comes from an adult who was a healthcare worker with PCR-confirmed SARS-CoV-2 infection or an uninfected control (not recorded which).

This clonotype was observed at least ten times. V gene TRBV18 combines with J gene TRBJ2-7; no clear D gene. The CDR3 has 13 residues. Germline values: CDR1 KGHSH, CDR2 LQKENI. V was shortened by 0 bases and J by 2 bases, with 5 bases between the two germline ends. The CDR3 is CASSPPSTYEQYF. Here the CDR3 DNA reads TGTGCCAGCTCACCACCCAGTACCTACGAGCAGTACTTC.

This chain joins TRBV2 and TRBJ2-7, with D unclear. Looked up from germline, CDR1 is SNHLY and CDR2 is FYNNEI. This CDR3 contains 12 residues. V shed 0 bases and J shed 8 bases, with 8 bases lying between them. CDR3 amino acids: CASSEARRKQYF. In nucleotides, the CDR3 is TGTGCCAGCAGTGAAGCGCGCCGCAAGCAGTACTTC.

V and J are TRBV29-1 and TRBJ1-1; TRBD1 matches at 8 bases. Germline V gene sequence: CDR1 SQVTM, CDR2 ANQGSEA. The CDR3 is made up of 13 amino acids. V lost 7 bases and J lost 3; bases outside the gene matches: 7. CDR3 bases: TGCAGCGCCTCCCACAGGGGGGACACTGAAGCTTTCTTT. Translation gives CSASHRGDTEAFF.

This clonotype appeared a few times. V gene TRBV18 combines with J gene TRBJ2-1; TRBD2 aligns across 7 bases. CDR1 is KGHSH and CDR2 is LQKENI in the germline V gene. The CDR3 has 19 amino acids. Germline trimming cut 4 bases from V and 0 bases from J; bases unmatched to any gene: 15. CDR3 amino acids: CASSLDPVARESSYNEQFF. The CDR3, as DNA: TGTGCCAGCTCACTCGACCCGGTGGCGCGGGAGAGCTCCTACAATGAGCAGTTCTTC.

This clonotype was seen only a few times. V is TRBV12-5 and J is TRBJ2-1; D tentatively reads TRBD1 or TRBD2 (5 bases each). Between the trimmed V and J ends, which lost 4 bases and 7 bases, there was a span of 11 bases. This CDR3 has 13 amino acids. Germline assignment: CDR1 LGHNT and CDR2 FRNRAP. CDR3 sequence: CASGSSGANEQFF. In nucleotides, the CDR3 is TGTGCTAGTGGTTCGTCCGGGGCAAATGAGCAGTTCTTC.

This clonotype was observed a handful of times. The chain combines TRBV10-3 with TRBJ2-1, with no clear D. Germline CDR1 ENHRY, CDR2 SYGVKD. This CDR3 region has 14 residues. Between the trimmed V and J ends, which lost 7 bases and 4 bases, there was a span of 14 bases. This chain's CDR3 is CAIIFSEIYNEQFF. The CDR3 DNA sequence: TGTGCCATCATTTTTAGTGAAATTTACAATGAGCAGTTCTTC.

The rearrangement uses TRBV28 and TRBJ1-1, with a weak D call TRBD1 (5 bases). This CDR3 has 13 amino acids. Trimming cost V 6 bases and J 1 base, with 9 bases left between them. Per germline, CDR1 MDHEN and CDR2 SYDVKM. The DNA for the CDR3 is TGTGCCAGCAGCCGGGGCCCGAACACTGAAGCTTTCTTT. As protein: CASSRGPNTEAFF. Together with reference TRBV28 and TRBJ1-1, the CDR3 gives the full variable domain: DVKVTQSSRYLVKRTGEKVFLECVQDMDHENMFWYRQDPGLGLRLIYFSYDVKMKEKGDIPEGYSVSREKKERFSLILESASTNQTSMYLCASSRGPNTEAFFGQGTRLTVV.

The CDR3 here is CASSPPTGTVYEQYF. Written as DNA, the CDR3 is TGTGCCAGCAGTCCTCCCACCGGGACGGTCTACGAGCAGTACTTC. The genes are TRBV28 and TRBJ2-7, with D perhaps given as TRBD1 or TRBD2 (5 bases each). CDR1 and CDR2 from the germline V gene are MDHEN and SYDVKM. This CDR3 has 15 residues. Deletions cut 5 bases from V and 3 bases from J, with 17 bases between.

This chain joins TRBV20-1 and TRBJ2-1; 7 nucleotides agree with TRBD2. The V gene's germline CDR1 is DFQATT and CDR2 SNEGSKA (reference sequence). After removal of 6 bases from V and 9 bases from J, the junction contained 11 bases not matched to a gene. The CDR3 loop spans 13 amino acids. The CDR3 loop is CSAPTAGIGEQFF. CDR3 nucleotides: TGCAGTGCGCCGACAGCGGGGATTGGTGAGCAGTTCTTC.

This clonotype has a handful of counts. The chain is built from TRBV29-1 and TRBJ2-2; D unclear. This CDR3 spans 11 amino acids. CDR1 and CDR2 (germline): SQVTM, ANQGSEA. The germline V and J ends were trimmed by 4 bases and 4 bases, with 4 bases remaining between them. The CDR3 reads CSVGITGELFF. CDR3 DNA: TGCAGCGTTGGTATCACCGGGGAGCTGTTTTTT.

This clonotype has just a few counts. The gene calls are TRBV4-1 and TRBJ1-4; D is uncertain. CDR3 length: 17 amino acids. CDR1 MGHRA and CDR2 YSYEKL come from the germline V gene. V lost 1 base and J 0 bases, leaving 12 bases between the germline ends. The CDR3 bases are TGCGCCAGCAGCCAAGTAGAAAACACTGCAACTAATGAAAAACTGTTTTTT. It encodes CASSQVENTATNEKLFF.

There are many counts of this clonotype. The CDR3 bases are TGTGCCACAGGGCGGTTCGATGAGCAGTTCTTC. Translated, it gives CATGRFDEQFF. This chain joins TRBV25-1 and TRBJ2-1; tentatively, D is TRBD1 (5 bases). The CDR3 length is 11 residues. V was pared by 10 bases and J by 8 bases, with 12 bases between. Germline CDR1 is MGHDK and CDR2 is SYGVNS.

This chain uses TRBV2 with TRBJ2-5; D unresolved. Germline CDR1 and CDR2: SNHLY and FYNNEI. The length of the CDR3 is 12 residues. V was shortened by 0 bases and J by 3 bases, with 2 bases between the two germline ends. CDR3 sequence (DNA): TGTGCCAGCAGTGAAGCGGAAGAGACCCAGTACTTC. As protein: CASSEAEETQYF.

This sequence joins TRBV18 and TRBJ1-2; 7 bases align to TRBD1. Germline-derived CDR1 and CDR2 are KGHSH and LQKENI. This CDR3 spans 13 amino acids. J gave up 9 bases and V 0 bases, and 4 bases lay outside the gene matches. This chain's CDR3 is CASSPPNRGSYTF. In nucleotides, the CDR3 is TGTGCCAGCTCACCACCTAACAGGGGAAGCTACACCTTC. The full variable domain, rest sourced from reference TRBV18 and TRBJ1-2, is NAGVMQNPRHLVRRRGQEARLRCSPMKGHSHVYWYRQLPEEGLKFMVYLQKENIIDESGMPKERFSAEFPKEGPSILRIQQVVRGDSAAYFCASSPPNRGSYTFGSGTRLTVV.

The chain employs TRBV4-1 and TRBJ2-1; a possible D gene is TRBD1 (6 bases). The CDR3 length is 16 residues. Germline-derived CDR1 and CDR2 are MGHRA and YSYEKL. V was cut by 2 bases and J by 7 bases, with 18 bases left in between. CDR3 region: CASSQQQGRNTNEQFF. The CDR3 nucleotides read TGCGCCAGCAGCCAACAACAGGGCCGGAACACGAATGAGCAGTTCTTC.

The gene calls are TRBV7-9 and TRBJ2-1; TRBD2 might be the D (6 bases). CDR3 size: 15 residues. V lost 5 bases and J lost 8, with 19 bases in between. The germline gives CDR1 SEHNR, CDR2 FQNEAQ (reference sequence). The CDR3 reads CASSPLEGGLYEQFF. The CDR3 region has the DNA TGTGCCAGCAGCCCTCTGGAGGGAGGACTCTATGAGCAGTTCTTC.

The sample holds a few counts of this clonotype. DNA for the CDR3: TGCGCCAGCAGTTCAGCCGCGGGCCGTATGAATTCACCCCTCCACTTT. Translated: CASSSAAGRMNSPLHF. This sequence joins TRBV5-1 and TRBJ1-6; the D is unclear. Germline assignment: CDR1 SGHRS and CDR2 YFSETQ. The V gene lost 5 bases and the J gene lost 7 bases, with 19 bases spanning the gap. The CDR3 runs to 16 residues.

The chain combines TRBV28 with TRBJ1-1; 7 bases are shared with TRBD1. Germline loops: CDR1 MDHEN, CDR2 SYDVKM. After removal of 2 bases from V and 0 bases from J, the junction contained 0 bases not matched to a gene. This CDR3 contains 14 residues. CDR3 nucleotides: TGTGCCAGCAGTTTAGGGACAGTGAACACTGAAGCTTTCTTT. Residues: CASSLGTVNTEAFF.

In this sample, this clonotype turned up a few times. The V call is TRBV10-2, the J call TRBJ2-3; a possible D gene is TRBD2 (6 bases). The V and J ends lost 7 bases and 1 base respectively, with 12 bases between them. Germline V gene lookup returns CDR1 WSHSY and CDR2 SAAADI. This CDR3 has 14 amino acids. The CDR3 is CASTLPGGTDTQYF. CDR3 coding DNA: TGCGCCAGCACCCTCCCGGGGGGCACAGATACGCAGTATTTT.

The chain recombines TRBV12-3 or TRBV12-4 with TRBJ2-3; D could derive from TRBD1 or TRBD2 (5 bases each). The CDR3 extends over 14 amino acids. V was trimmed by 2 bases and J by 6 bases, leaving 12 bases between them. CDR3 protein: CASSLIGDGDTQYF. The DNA for the CDR3 is TGTGCCAGCAGTTTAATCGGGGACGGGGATACGCAGTATTTT.